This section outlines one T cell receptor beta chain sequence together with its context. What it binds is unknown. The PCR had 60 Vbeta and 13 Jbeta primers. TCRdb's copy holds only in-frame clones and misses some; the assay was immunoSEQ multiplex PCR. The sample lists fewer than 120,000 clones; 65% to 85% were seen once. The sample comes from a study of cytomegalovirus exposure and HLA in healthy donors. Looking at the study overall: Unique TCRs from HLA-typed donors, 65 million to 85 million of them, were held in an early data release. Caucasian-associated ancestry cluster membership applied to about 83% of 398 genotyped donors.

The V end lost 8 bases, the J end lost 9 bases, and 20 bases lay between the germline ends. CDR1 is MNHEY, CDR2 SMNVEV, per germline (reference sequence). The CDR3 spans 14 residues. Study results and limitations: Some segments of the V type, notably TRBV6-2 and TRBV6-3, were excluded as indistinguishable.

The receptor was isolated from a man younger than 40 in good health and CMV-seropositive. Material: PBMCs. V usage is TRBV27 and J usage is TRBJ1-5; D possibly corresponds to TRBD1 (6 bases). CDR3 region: CASGPRGGMRPQHF. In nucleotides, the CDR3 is TGTGCCAGCGGACCCCGAGGGGGTATGAGGCCCCAGCATTTT.